This section outlines one TCR beta chain sequence together with its context. Its matching antigen is unknown. The sample originates from a study of blood T cell dynamics during melanoma immunotherapy. Study conclusions and caveats: The study could not tell melanoma-specific clones from general immune activation.

DNA loading was fixed at about 360 ng for all bulk PBMC samples. This table comes from immunoSEQ multiplex PCR, and its TCRdb copy is limited to in-frame clones, with some not included. The sample carries 10,000 to 15,000 clones, approximately 90% recorded once. The germline gives CDR1 MNHNY, CDR2 SVGAGI (reference sequence). V shed 5 bases and J shed 7 bases, with 12 bases lying between them. The CDR3 extends over 12 amino acids. As for time point: week 3, after first cycle of checkpoint inhibitor. The material was blood, obtained from a patient treated with checkpoint blockade. This sequence originates from a human donor with melanoma. The chain uses TRBV6-6 and TRBJ2-7; no clear D. The CDR3 nucleotides read TGTGCCAGCAGTCCCCCCACCCCAGAGCAGTACTTC. Protein: CASSPPTPEQYF.